This T cell receptor beta chain was captured by sequencing in a study of blood T cell repertoires in COVID-19. The wider study: T cells, B-cell-depleted T cells, or PBMCs supplied cDNA or gDNA.

The protocol was immunoSEQ multiplex PCR, while the TCRdb copy is restricted to in-frame clones and leaves out a portion. The data contain 73,000 or so clones, about nine tenths of them singletons. With V trimmed by 5 bases and J by 7 bases, 18 bases remained unmatched. The CDR3 extends over 17 amino acids. Germline V lookup: CDR1 SGHTA, CDR2 FQGNSA. The material sequenced was peripheral blood. This sequence joins TRBV7-2 and TRBJ1-1; TRBD1 matches 8 bases. This receptor was obtained from a human donor with active COVID-19. The donor label of this sample is uncertain. CDR3 protein: CASSPGGNRGWGGEAFF. CDR3 nucleotide sequence: TGTGCCAGCAGCCCCGGGGGTAACAGGGGGTGGGGTGGTGAAGCTTTCTTT.